This T cell receptor (beta chain) is from a study of control samples from healthy donors and cancer patients. Measured with immunoSEQ multiplex PCR; TCRdb has only the in-frame clones, and not every one. The table records roughly 370,000 clones, around 90% of them present only once. The specimen was PBMCs. This clonotype originated in a man aged 40-49 years with head and neck cancer.

The CDR3 DNA reads as TGTGCCAGCAGCTTACCCCCGGGACTAGTACGATCCTACGAGCAGTACTTC. This translates into CASSLPPGLVRSYEQYF. V is TRBV11-2 and J is TRBJ2-7; 8 bases line up with TRBD2. The CDR3 extends over 17 amino acids. Germline V gene data show CDR1 as SGHAT and CDR2 as FQNNGV. Unmatched junction bases numbered 10, after V lost 2 bases and J lost 1 base. The complete variable domain, with remaining parts taken from reference TRBV11-2 and TRBJ2-7, reads EAGVAQSPRYKIIEKRQSVAFWCNPISGHATLYWYQQILGQGPKLLIQFQNNGVVDDSQLPKDRFSAERLKGVDSTLKIQPAKLEDSAVYLCASSLPPGLVRSYEQYFGPGTRLTVT.